This entry lists 10 T cell receptor beta chains sequenced from one sample in a study of identical twins. TCRdb fed the 5' RACE reads into MiXCR, producing one record per CDR3 protein. The data show around 500,000 distinct CDR3 sequences, 12% to 15% seen once. This same sample was also part of a study on yellow fever vaccine responses in identical twins.

Source material: CD4+ T cells sorted from blood. These receptors were taken from a woman in her late teens or twenties in good health.

The chain combines TRBV4-1 with TRBJ2-7; 7 nucleotides match TRBD2. This CDR3 region has 16 residues. Germline V CDR1 and CDR2: MGHRA, YSYEKL. V lost 1 base to trimming and J lost 2 bases; unmatched junction nucleotides: 8. CDR3 bases: TGCGCCAGCAGCCAAGGGTCGGGGGGTTCTACCTACGAGCAGTACTTC. Amino acid sequence: CASSQGSGGSTYEQYF.

This clonotype came up many times. The chain couples TRBV28 to TRBJ2-3; D gene unclear. Trimming took off 2 bases at V and 6 bases at J, with 21 bases between the two ends. Germline values: CDR1 MDHEN, CDR2 SYDVKM. This CDR3 has 17 amino acids. The CDR3 DNA reads TGTGCCAGCAGTTTAAGAGTACCCGAGCCTAAGGAGGATACGCAGTATTTT. The encoded protein is CASSLRVPEPKEDTQYF.

This clonotype was recorded a few times. The gene calls are TRBV12-3 or TRBV12-4 and TRBJ2-3, with D hard to call. With 5 bases removed from V and 7 bases from J, the gap between germline ends came to 4 bases. The CDR3 spans 10 residues. The CDR3 sequence: CASSQYTQYF. CDR3 bases: TGTGCCAGCAGTCAGTATACGCAGTATTTT.

This clonotype was observed a few times. V gene TRBV6-1 combines with J gene TRBJ2-2; TRBD2 matches 14 bases. V lost 6 bases, J lost 4 bases, and 1 base stayed unmatched. The CDR3 has 15 amino acids. The germline CDR1 and CDR2 sequences are MNHNS and SASEGT. CDR3 sequence: CASRTSGGGTGELFF. The CDR3 DNA reads TGTGCCAGCAGGACTAGCGGGGGGGGCACCGGGGAGCTGTTTTTT.

The chain is built from TRBV28 and TRBJ1-1; maybe TRBD1 (6 bases). From germline, CDR1 is MDHEN and CDR2 SYDVKM. CDR3 length: 14 residues. V was cut by 10 bases and J by 3 bases, with 18 bases left in between. The CDR3 reads CAMGAGGLYTEAFF. The CDR3 nucleotides are TGTGCCATGGGCGCCGGGGGGCTTTACACTGAAGCTTTCTTT.

The rearrangement uses TRBV12-3 or TRBV12-4 and TRBJ1-1; D is ambiguous. The CDR3 consists of 13 residues. With 6 bases removed from V and 4 bases from J, the gap between germline ends came to 12 bases. The CDR3: CASRTWGGTEAFF. The CDR3 bases are TGTGCCAGCAGAACCTGGGGTGGCACTGAAGCTTTCTTT.

The genes are TRBV20-1 and TRBJ2-7, with 8 bases that match TRBD1. The CDR3 length is 15 residues. Germline CDR1 and CDR2: DFQATT and SNEGSKA (reference sequence). Trimming at V came to 3 bases and at J to 4 bases, leaving 11 bases not matched to a gene. CDR3 DNA sequence: TGCAGTGCTAGTGAGCCCCGGGGACAGGTTTACGAGCAGTACTTC. It translates to CSASEPRGQVYEQYF.

The chain employs TRBV15 and TRBJ2-5; D is unclear. The CDR3 runs 16 residues. Germline V gene data show CDR1 as LNHNV and CDR2 as YYDKDF (reference sequence). Between the trimmed V and J ends, which lost 3 bases and 3 bases, there was a span of 17 bases. The CDR3 bases are TGTGCCACCAGCAGCCCCCTGGGCCAGTCTAAAGAGACCCAGTACTTC. This sequence encodes CATSSPLGQSKETQYF.

This clonotype was counted at least ten times. The chain is built from TRBV10-3 and TRBJ2-3; the match to TRBD2 covers 8 bases. V shed 3 bases, J shed 1 base, and the junction held 18 bases outside the gene matches. Germline CDR1 is ENHRY and CDR2 is SYGVKD. This CDR3 has 20 amino acids. CDR3 amino acids: CAISDRVRQSDSGGTDTQYF. CDR3 coding DNA: TGTGCCATCAGTGATCGAGTTCGGCAATCAGATAGCGGGGGCACAGATACGCAGTATTTT.

This clonotype showed up just a few times. The chain employs TRBV19 and TRBJ2-7; D gene uncertain. CDR3 length equals 14 residues. The germline gives CDR1 LNHDA, CDR2 SQIVND (reference sequence). V shed 10 bases and J shed 6 bases, with 22 bases lying between them. The chain's CDR3 is CATQSQTFESEQYF. For the CDR3, the DNA is TGTGCCACCCAATCCCAGACATTTGAATCCGAGCAGTACTTC.